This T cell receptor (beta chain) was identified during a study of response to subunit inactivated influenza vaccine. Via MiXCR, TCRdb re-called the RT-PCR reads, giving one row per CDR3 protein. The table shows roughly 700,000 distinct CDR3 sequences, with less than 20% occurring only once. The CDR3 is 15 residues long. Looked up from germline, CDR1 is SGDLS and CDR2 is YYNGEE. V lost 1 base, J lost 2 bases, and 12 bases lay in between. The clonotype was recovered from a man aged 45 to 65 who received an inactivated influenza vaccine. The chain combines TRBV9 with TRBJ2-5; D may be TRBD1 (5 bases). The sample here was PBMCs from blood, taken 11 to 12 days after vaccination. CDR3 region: CASSVSAGSQETQYF. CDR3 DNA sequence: TGTGCCAGCAGCGTATCGGCAGGGTCACAAGAGACCCAGTACTTC.